The rows below give T cell receptor beta chains drawn from one sample of a study of CD8+ T cells in alopecia areata. Assay used: immunoSEQ multiplex PCR; TCRdb lists only in-frame clones, some missing. The table has fewer than 250,000 clones, around two fifths seen once. Specimen: CD4+ T cells sorted from blood, collected around week 37, from a patient treated with tofacitinib. These receptors all come from a human donor with alopecia areata. Each CDR3 is given with its conserved first and last residue. D genes are given only for firm matches. Size is stated for part of the rows, as once, few or many counts, or as a class when the clone is expanded.

V gene	J gene	D gene	clone size	CDR3 DNA	CDR3 protein
TRBV7-2	TRBJ1-2	-	-	TGTGCCAGCAGCTTAGCCCGGACATCCTATGGCTACACCTTC	CASSLARTSYGYTF
TRBV19	TRBJ2-2	TRBD1	few	TGTGCCAGTAGTCCACAGGGGAGGAACACCGGGGAGCTGTTTTTT	CASSPQGRNTGELFF
TRBV28	TRBJ1-2	-	once	TGTGCCAGCAGTTCGGGCCCACCTGGTGGCTACACCTTC	CASSSGPPGGYTF
TRBV4-1	TRBJ2-1	-	-	TGCGCCAGCAGCCAAGCCGGCGGGACCGACTACAATGAGCAGTTCTTC	CASSQAGGTDYNEQFF
TRBV7-9	TRBJ2-7	TRBD2	-	TGTGCCAGCAGCGGAGGGACTAGCGGTACCTACGAGCAGTACTTC	CASSGGTSGTYEQYF
TRBV27	TRBJ2-1	TRBD2	few	TGTGCCAGCAGAGCTAGCGGGAGGGACAATGAGCAGTTCTTC	CASRASGRDNEQFF
TRBV2	TRBJ2-5	-	-	TGTGCCAGCAGTGGGGACGAGAGGACCCAGTACTTC	CASSGDERTQYF
TRBV7-9	TRBJ2-5	TRBD1	once	TGTGCCAGCAGCTTAGGTGGGACAGGAGGGGAGACCCAGTACTTC	CASSLGGTGGETQYF
TRBV18	TRBJ2-5	-	-	TGTGCCAGCTCACCCTCGTTCGGGGGCGAGACCCAGTACTTC	CASSPSFGGETQYF
TRBV11-2	TRBJ1-5	-	-	TGTGCCAGCAGCCAACCCTTTCAGCCCCAGCATTTT	CASSQPFQPQHF
TRBV7-2	TRBJ2-2	-	-	TGTGCCAGCAGCTTTGTGACAGAGTCCGGGGAGCTGTTTTTT	CASSFVTESGELFF
TRBV6-5	TRBJ2-6	-	-	TGTGCCAGCAGTTACGGGCCAGGGGCTGGGGCCAACGTCCTGACTTTC	CASSYGPGAGANVLTF
TRBV27	TRBJ2-2	-	-	TGTGCCAGCAGTTTCTTGGGCGGGGAGCTGTTTTTT	CASSFLGGELFF
TRBV9	TRBJ2-1	TRBD2	-	TGTGCCAGCAACAGCAGAACTAGCGGGAGAAGGTATGAGCAGTTCTTC	CASNSRTSGRRYEQFF
TRBV10-3	TRBJ1-5	-	-	TGTGCCATCAGTGAGTCTGGGGGCAATCAGCCCCAGCATTTT	CAISESGGNQPQHF
TRBV7-9	TRBJ1-3	TRBD1	few	TGTGCCAGCAGCCCGGGACAGAGAGTATATTTT	CASSPGQRVYF
TRBV29-1	TRBJ2-4	-	few	TGCAGCGTTGAAGGGGTAGCCAAAAACATTCAGTACTTC	CSVEGVAKNIQYF
TRBV27	TRBJ2-3	-	few	TGTGCCAGCGGTGCGCCGTCTTTGCGGGGCACAGATACGCAGTATTTT	CASGAPSLRGTDTQYF
TRBV6-1	TRBJ2-1	TRBD1	once	TGTGCCAGCATCCCGCGGGGACAGGGCAATGAGCAGTTCTTC	CASIPRGQGNEQFF
TRBV25-1	TRBJ1-1	-	-	TGTGCCAGCAGTAAGGGGACGTGGGACACTGAAGCTTTCTTT	CASSKGTWDTEAFF
TRBV29-1	TRBJ1-3	-	-	TGCAGCGTTTCCGATTTCTCTGGAAACACCATATATTTT	CSVSDFSGNTIYF
TRBV30	TRBJ1-5	-	few	TGTGCCTGGAGTGAAAATAGCAATCAGCCCCAGCATTTT	CAWSENSNQPQHF
TRBV4-3	TRBJ2-3	TRBD1	-	TGCGCCAGCAGCCTCCGAGCCGGGACAGGTAGCACAGATACGCAGTATTTT	CASSLRAGTGSTDTQYF
TRBV19	TRBJ2-5	-	few	TGTGCCAGTAGCCCCAACTACCCCGAGACCCAGTACTTC	CASSPNYPETQYF
TRBV7-3	TRBJ2-2	-	few	TGTGCCAGCAGCTTGAACAGGGTGAACACCGGGGAGCTGTTTTTT	CASSLNRVNTGELFF
TRBV29-1	TRBJ2-7	-	-	TGCAGCGTGAGGGTTGCCGCCTACGAGCAGTACTTC	CSVRVAAYEQYF
TRBV7-2	TRBJ2-1	-	-	TGTGCCAGCAGCATCCTCCGGGACCCCGGCCACAATGAGCAGTTCTTC	CASSILRDPGHNEQFF
TRBV29-1	TRBJ2-6	-	-	TGCAGCGTTTTTAGTGTTGAGTTCCCTGGGGCCAACGTCCTGACTTTC	CSVFSVEFPGANVLTF
TRBV2	TRBJ2-7	-	-	TGTGCCAGCCGTGAGGCCCAAGGCTACGAGCAGTACTTC	CASREAQGYEQYF